This T cell receptor beta chain was identified in a study of blood T cell repertoires in COVID-19. Germline CDR1 and CDR2: KGHDR and SFDVKD. The CDR3 is 18 amino acids. V gave up 3 bases and J gave up 1 base; unmatched junction bases: 12. In the original analysis: Estimation of nucleated cell counts relied on the amplification of reference gene primers. Assay: immunoSEQ multiplex PCR; the TCRdb copy retains only in-frame clones and omits some. V, J and clone size are taken as reported in that table, and D and trimming were inferred from the DNA itself. The sample holds about 290,000 clones; 86% are singletons and the top ten take approximately 3%.

V and J are TRBV24-1 and TRBJ2-3, with 7 bases that match TRBD2. The sample consisted of peripheral blood. The TCR originated in a woman in her 30s with active or convalescent COVID-19. CDR3 protein: CATSDPAGSDFRTDTQYF. The CDR3 DNA is TGTGCCACCAGTGATCCAGCGGGGAGCGACTTTCGCACAGATACGCAGTATTTT.